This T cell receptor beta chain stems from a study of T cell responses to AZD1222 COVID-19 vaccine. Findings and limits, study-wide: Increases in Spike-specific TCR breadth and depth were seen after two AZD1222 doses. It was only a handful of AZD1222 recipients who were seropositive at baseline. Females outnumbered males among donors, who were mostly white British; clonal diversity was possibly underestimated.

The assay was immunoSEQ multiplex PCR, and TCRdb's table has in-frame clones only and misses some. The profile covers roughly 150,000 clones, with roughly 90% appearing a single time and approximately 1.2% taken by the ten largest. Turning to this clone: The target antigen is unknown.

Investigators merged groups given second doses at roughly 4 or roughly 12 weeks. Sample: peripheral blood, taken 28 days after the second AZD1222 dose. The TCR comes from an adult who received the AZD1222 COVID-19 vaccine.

CDR3 sequence (DNA): TGTGCCAGCAAGTCGGGGTTCGGGGACGAGCAGTACTTC. Protein: CASKSGFGDEQYF. The V and J genes are TRBV12-3 or TRBV12-4 and TRBJ2-7, with D perhaps TRBD2 (5 bases). V was shortened by 7 bases and J by 5 bases, with 15 bases between the two germline ends. The CDR3 loop spans 13 amino acids.